The clone carrying this TCR beta chain has a handful of counts. Antigen unknown. The data were obtained in a study of T cell repertoires in cytomegalovirus infection. MiXCR was run by TCRdb on the reads, yielding one entry per CDR3 protein. The table shows roughly 700,000 distinct CDR3 sequences, with 30% to 35% occurring only once. Germline V gene data show CDR1 as MNHNS and CDR2 as SASEGT. V lost 6 bases and J lost 0; bases outside the gene matches: 2. The CDR3 is 14 residues long. This chain connects TRBV6-1 to TRBJ1-2; 9 bases match TRBD1. The clonotype was recovered from a human donor in good health (CMV status not recorded). Some clones in this sample may be carry-over from other donors' samples. Sequences were derived from cultured PBMCs, sampled from culture after CMV antigen stimulation. For the CDR3, the DNA is TGTGCCAGCAGGCGGACAGGGGCTAACTATGGCTACACCTTC. It encodes CASRRTGANYGYTF.